These T cell receptor beta chains were read from a single sample in a study of metastatic and nonmetastatic thyroid tumors. With MiXCR, TCRdb called clones anew from the PCR reads. The sample shows roughly 19,000 clones, approximately 37% of them seen only once. The specimen sequenced was tumor tissue. These receptors were obtained from a female donor with papillary thyroid cancer or a benign thyroid nodule (not recorded which). Some clones in this sample may be carry-over from other donors' samples. The CDR3 runs from the conserved cysteine through the conserved F or W. A D gene is named only where the DNA matches it firmly. Where a row states a size, it is once, few, many or the class of an expanded clone; other rows omit it.

clone_size j_call d_call v_call cdr3_aa cdr3_nt
- TRBJ2-7 TRBD2 TRBV6-2/TRBV6-3 CASSQGLAGVGYEQYF TGTGCCAGCAGTCAGGGACTAGCGGGAGTCGGTTACGAGCAGTACTTC
- TRBJ2-7 TRBD2 TRBV7-9 CASSFGGRGFDEQYF TGTGCCAGCAGCTTTGGCGGGAGGGGGTTTGACGAGCAGTACTTC
- TRBJ1-5 - TRBV6-1 CASSEEGSVQPQHF TGTGCCAGCAGTGAGGAGGGGTCGGTTCAGCCCCAGCATTTT
- TRBJ2-7 - TRBV6-5 CASSTERAVPYEQYF TGTGCCAGCAGTACCGAGCGGGCTGTACCCTACGAGCAGTACTTC
- TRBJ2-1 TRBD2 TRBV4-2 CASSKPGLAGGPREQFF TGTGCCAGCAGCAAACCGGGACTAGCGGGAGGGCCTCGGGAGCAGTTCTTC
- TRBJ2-1 TRBD2 TRBV20-1 CSARLPSGISYNEQFF TGCAGTGCTAGACTCCCTAGCGGGATTTCCTACAATGAGCAGTTCTTC
few TRBJ2-3 TRBD1 TRBV6-2/TRBV6-3 CASSYSWGQGTDTQYF TGTGCCAGCAGTTACTCTTGGGGACAGGGCACAGATACGCAGTATTTT
few TRBJ1-1 TRBD1 TRBV11-2 CASSLYRGGEAFF TGTGCCAGCAGCTTATACAGGGGTGGTGAAGCTTTCTTT
- TRBJ2-7 - TRBV28 CATYTGHYEQYF TGTGCCACTTATACCGGCCACTACGAGCAGTACTTC
- TRBJ1-1 - TRBV6-1 CASSPDRGNTEAFF TGTGCCAGCAGTCCCGATCGGGGGAACACTGAAGCTTTCTTT